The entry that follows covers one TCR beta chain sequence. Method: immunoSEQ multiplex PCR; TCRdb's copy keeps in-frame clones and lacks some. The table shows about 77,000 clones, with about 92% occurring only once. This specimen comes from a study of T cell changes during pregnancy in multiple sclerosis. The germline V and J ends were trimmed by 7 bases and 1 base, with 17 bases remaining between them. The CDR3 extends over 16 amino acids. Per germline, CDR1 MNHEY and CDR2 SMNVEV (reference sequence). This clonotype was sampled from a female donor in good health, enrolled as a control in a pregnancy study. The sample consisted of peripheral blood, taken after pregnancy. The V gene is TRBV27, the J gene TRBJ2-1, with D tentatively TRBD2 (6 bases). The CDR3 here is CASIPGGPGSYNEQFF. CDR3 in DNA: TGTGCCAGCATCCCCGGAGGGCCGGGATCCTACAATGAGCAGTTCTTC.